The 17 T cell receptor beta chains in this list originate from one sample, sequenced in a study of blood T cell repertoires in COVID-19 (TCRdb year 2020). Preparation of the library involved the immunoSEQ multiplex PCR assay. The source is immuneACCESS, and TCRdb retained only in-frame sequences with V and J called. Part of the clones is not carried over; for the studies checked, unresolved V genes explain less than half of this, and the remainder is unexplained. The sample has approximately 110,000 clones on record, around 80% of them singletons. The ten largest clones add up to roughly 20% of the sample. What was sequenced was peripheral blood. These receptors all stem from a man in his 70s with active or convalescent COVID-19.

The chain links TRBV7-6 to TRBJ2-7; 10 nucleotides agree with TRBD1. Unmatched junction bases numbered 3, after V lost 1 base and J lost 6 bases. CDR3 length equals 14 residues. Germline values: CDR1 SGHVS, CDR2 FNYEAQ. The CDR3 spells CASSLGTGGAEQYF. The CDR3 DNA sequence: TGTGCCAGCAGCTTAGGGACAGGGGGAGCCGAGCAGTACTTC.

CDR3 nucleotides: TGTGCCATTCAGAATAACTATGGCTACACCTTC. As protein: CAIQNNYGYTF. The J gene is TRBJ1-2, the V gene TRBV28; D unclear. The CDR3 is made up of 11 amino acids. CDR1 and CDR2 (germline): MDHEN, SYDVKM. Trimming took 10 bases from V and 1 from J, leaving 7 bases between them.

This clone was seen more than once but under ten times. This chain connects TRBV27 to TRBJ1-4; 9 bases fit TRBD1. Germline trimming cut 7 bases from V and 4 bases from J; bases unmatched to any gene: 4. This CDR3 spans 14 amino acids. Germline V gene data show CDR1 as MNHEY and CDR2 as SMNVEV (reference sequence). CDR3 nucleotide sequence: TGTGCCAGCAAGACAGGGGGAGGTAATGAAAAACTGTTTTTT. Its protein is CASKTGGGNEKLFF.

The chain employs TRBV7-9 and TRBJ1-6, with a weak D call TRBD1 (6 bases). The CDR3 has 15 amino acids. V was cut by 10 bases and J by 1 base, with 14 bases left in between. Germline V gives CDR1 SEHNR, CDR2 FQNEAQ (reference sequence). The CDR3 sequence: CATAGEGSYNSPLHF. In DNA, the CDR3 is TGTGCCACCGCAGGGGAGGGTTCCTATAATTCACCCCTCCACTTT.

V is TRBV7-3 and J is TRBJ2-1; D is undetermined. The CDR3 extends over 15 amino acids. Trimming removed 3 bases at V and 0 bases at J, with 9 bases between. Per germline, CDR1 SGHTA and CDR2 FQGTGA. In DNA, the CDR3 is TGTGCCAGCAGCTTTTCTTCGAGCTCCTACAATGAGCAGTTCTTC. It is translated as CASSFSSSSYNEQFF.

This chain connects TRBV24-1 to TRBJ2-3; a weak D match, TRBD1 (7 bases). The germline CDR1 and CDR2 sequences are KGHDR and SFDVKD. The CDR3 length is 13 residues. V shed 5 bases and J shed 3 bases, with 8 bases lying between them. DNA of the CDR3: TGTGCCACCAGTGCAGGGGGGACAGATACGCAGTATTTT. Its protein product is CATSAGGTDTQYF.

The DNA for the CDR3 is TGTGCCAGCAGCTTATTAGGAGCGGGAGGGGAGACCCAGTACTTC. It yields the protein CASSLLGAGGETQYF. This chain joins TRBV11-2 and TRBJ2-5, with 10 nucleotides matching TRBD2. The germline V gene encodes CDR1 SGHAT and CDR2 FQNNGV. The CDR3 is 15 amino acids. Trimming took 2 bases from V and 5 from J; bases not matched to a gene: 5.

This clone has ten or more counts. The same CDR3 also results from other DNA sequences found in this sample. This chain links TRBV19 with TRBJ1-2; 7 bases line up with TRBD1. CDR3 length: 14 residues. The J segment lost 2 bases and the V segment lost 4 bases, leaving 4 bases of the junction unmatched. Germline values: CDR1 LNHDA, CDR2 SQIVND (reference sequence). CDR3 bases: TGTGCCAGTAGTAACAGGGGCTCAAACTATGGCTACACCTTC. Its translation: CASSNRGSNYGYTF.

This clone was seen just once. In nucleotides, the CDR3 is TGTGCCAGCAGTGGACAGTTGGCAACTAATGAAAAACTGTTTTTT. As protein: CASSGQLATNEKLFF. The genes are TRBV9 and TRBJ1-4; D might be TRBD1 (6 bases). The CDR3 contains 15 residues. V was clipped by 5 bases and J by 0 bases, with 11 bases between them. Germline CDR1 is SGDLS and CDR2 is YYNGEE.

The V call is TRBV28, the J call TRBJ1-6; 8 nucleotides agree with TRBD1. The CDR3 runs 16 residues. The germline gives CDR1 MDHEN, CDR2 SYDVKM. Trimming took 4 bases from V and 6 from J; bases not matched to a gene: 8. The CDR3 sequence is CASSSGQGAGNSPLHF. The CDR3 DNA is TGTGCCAGCAGTTCCGGACAGGGAGCCGGTAATTCACCCCTCCACTTT.

The chain recombines TRBV9 with TRBJ1-3, with 10 positions matching TRBD1. With 4 bases clipped from V and 3 bases from J, the junction kept 7 bases outside the gene matches. Germline lookup yields CDR1 SGDLS and CDR2 YYNGEE. The CDR3 runs 16 residues. CDR3 bases: TGTGCCAGCAGCCCACCGACAGGGGGCATTGGAAACACCATATATTTT. This encodes CASSPPTGGIGNTIYF.

The CDR3: CASAKSRGYEQYF. In DNA, the CDR3 is TGTGCCAGCGCAAAATCCCGGGGCTACGAGCAGTACTTC. V is TRBV7-9 and J is TRBJ2-7; TRBD2 might be the D (5 bases). Germline V gene lookup returns CDR1 SEHNR and CDR2 FQNEAQ (reference sequence). The CDR3 has 13 amino acids. V lost 8 bases and J lost 3, with 14 bases in between.

The rearrangement uses TRBV3-1 (or the pseudogene TRBV3-2) and TRBJ2-3; D unclear. The CDR3 sequence is 14 residues long. Trimming pared 1 base from V and 3 bases from J, leaving 8 bases between. Per germline, CDR1 LGHDT and CDR2 YNNKEL (reference sequence). DNA of the CDR3: TGTGCCAGCAGCCAAGGCTCGAGAACAGATACGCAGTATTTT. It codes for CASSQGSRTDTQYF.

This clone occurred once. The V and J genes are TRBV28 and TRBJ2-7; 7 bases match TRBD1. J gave up 3 bases and V 7 bases, and 9 bases lay outside the gene matches. CDR1 MDHEN and CDR2 SYDVKM come from the germline V gene. This CDR3 is built from 14 residues. The CDR3 loop reads CASNAPGQFYEQYF. CDR3 DNA: TGTGCCAGCAATGCGCCGGGACAGTTCTACGAGCAGTACTTC.

This sequence joins TRBV14 and TRBJ2-2, with TRBD1 matching 7 bases. Per germline, CDR1 SGHDN and CDR2 FVKESK. The CDR3 consists of 15 residues. With 9 bases clipped from V and 2 bases from J, the junction kept 9 bases outside the gene matches. The CDR3 reads CASCTGTANTGELFF. The CDR3 DNA is TGTGCCAGTTGTACCGGGACAGCCAACACCGGGGAGCTGTTTTTT.

The rearrangement links TRBV5-6 to TRBJ2-1, with 7 bases lining up with TRBD1. The length of the CDR3 is 15 residues. V was pared by 4 bases and J by 1 base, with 5 bases of the junction left unmatched. CDR1 SGHDT and CDR2 YYEEEE come from the germline V gene. The CDR3 is CASSLSGQSYNEQFF. The DNA for the CDR3 is TGTGCCAGCAGCCTATCGGGACAGTCCTACAATGAGCAGTTCTTC.

The chain combines TRBV6-5 with TRBJ1-2, with D hard to call. This CDR3 spans 15 amino acids. Trimming shortened V by 8 bases and J by 5 bases, and 21 bases separated the two germline ends. The germline CDR1 and CDR2 sequences are MNHEY and SVGAGI. CDR3 loop: CASLNPDGSFYGYTF. CDR3 nucleotides: TGTGCCAGCTTAAACCCCGACGGGAGCTTTTATGGCTACACCTTC.